The rows below give T cell receptor beta chains drawn from one sample of a study of T cell responses to AZD1222 COVID-19 vaccine. Profiling relied on immunoSEQ multiplex PCR, and the TCRdb table lists in-frame clones only, not all of them. The repertoire has fewer than 110,000 clones, about nine tenths of them found once; the top ten carry about 41%. Sequencing was performed on peripheral blood, taken on day 0 of AZD1222 vaccination. These receptor sequences come from an adult in good health. The CDR3 runs from the conserved cysteine through the conserved F or W. The D gene is left open where the match is weak. Only part of the rows carry a size: once, few, many, or a class if the clone is expanded.

j_call | d_call | cdr3_length | v_call | clone_size | cdr3_nt | cdr3_aa
TRBJ1-1 | NA | 14 | TRBV2 | NA | TGTGCCAGCAGTGAAGCGGGGGGAGACACTGAAGCTTTCTTT | CASSEAGGDTEAFF
TRBJ2-7 | NA | 16 | TRBV3-1/TRBV3-2 | NA | TGTGCCAGCAGCCAAGATTTGGAAGGGCTCCACTACGAGCAGTACTTC | CASSQDLEGLHYEQYF
TRBJ2-7 | TRBD2 | 15 | TRBV6-5 | NA | TGTGCCAGCAGTTACTCGGGCGGGAGGGCCTACGAGCAGTACTTC | CASSYSGGRAYEQYF
TRBJ1-3 | NA | 15 | TRBV5-4 | few | TGTGCCAGCAGCTTGGGGTCGGGCTCTGGAAACACCATATATTTT | CASSLGSGSGNTIYF
TRBJ2-7 | NA | 15 | TRBV28 | NA | TGTGCCAGTCACCCCTGGACTTTGAGCTCCTACGAGCAGTACTTC | CASHPWTLSSYEQYF
TRBJ2-7 | NA | 14 | TRBV28 | once | TGTGCCAGCAGTTTCCCCCCCAGGGGAAACGAGCAGTACTTC | CASSFPPRGNEQYF
TRBJ2-3 | TRBD2 | 15 | TRBV11-2 | NA | TGTGCCAGCAGCCTTAGCGGGAGATATGGAGATACGCAGTATTTT | CASSLSGRYGDTQYF
TRBJ1-4 | NA | 15 | TRBV24-1 | NA | TGTGCCACCAGTGATTTGGGCAGGGAGCGGGAAAAACTGTTTTTT | CATSDLGREREKLFF
TRBJ1-2 | NA | 12 | TRBV12-3/TRBV12-4 | few | TGTGCCAGCAGTTTGGCAAGGGGGGGCTACACCTTC | CASSLARGGYTF
TRBJ2-7 | NA | 15 | TRBV5-1 | NA | TGCGCCAGCAGCTTGAGCTCAACTCCGGGCTACGAGCAGTACTTC | CASSLSSTPGYEQYF
TRBJ1-5 | NA | 15 | TRBV30 | NA | TGTGCCTGGAGTGGGCGAGGTGACAGTCCAAGGCCCCAGCATTTT | CAWSGRGDSPRPQHF
TRBJ2-1 | NA | 15 | TRBV27 | NA | TGTGCCAGCAGTTTGCTAGCGAGCTCCTACAATGAGCAGTTCTTC | CASSLLASSYNEQFF
TRBJ1-2 | NA | 14 | TRBV10-3 | NA | TGTGCCATCAGTGATACAGGGTGGGACTATGGCTACACCTTC | CAISDTGWDYGYTF
TRBJ2-1 | NA | 13 | TRBV27 | NA | TGTGCCAGCGTGGGAAAGGGCGGCAATGAGCAGTTCTTC | CASVGKGGNEQFF
TRBJ1-2 | TRBD1 | 15 | TRBV3-1/TRBV3-2 | NA | TGTGCCAGCAGCCTCCGTGGGACAGGGGGCCATGGCTACACCTTC | CASSLRGTGGHGYTF
TRBJ1-2 | NA | 15 | TRBV4-3 | NA | TGCGCCAGCAGCCAAGAAACAGGGTGGAACTATGGCTACACCTTC | CASSQETGWNYGYTF
TRBJ2-7 | TRBD1 | 14 | TRBV6-6 | NA | TGTGCCAGCGGGACAGGGTTCCAAGCCAACGAGCAGTACTTC | CASGTGFQANEQYF
TRBJ1-6 | NA | 13 | TRBV30 | NA | TGTGCCTGGAGAGGCAGGGTAGAGTCACCCCTCCACTTT | CAWRGRVESPLHF
TRBJ2-5 | TRBD1 | 16 | TRBV5-4 | NA | TGTGCCAGCAGCTCTGGACAGGGCAGGTACCAAGAGACCCAGTACTTC | CASSSGQGRYQETQYF
TRBJ2-2 | TRBD1 | 13 | TRBV7-9 | NA | TGTGCCAGCAGCCGCAGGGGGACCGGGGAGCTGTTTTTT | CASSRRGTGELFF
TRBJ2-3 | TRBD2 | 15 | TRBV5-1 | NA | TGCGCCAGCAGCTCGACTAGCGGGTCCCCCGGTACGCAGTATTTT | CASSSTSGSPGTQYF
TRBJ2-1 | TRBD2 | 15 | TRBV5-1 | NA | TGCGCCAGCAGCTCGACTAGCGACGGTTGGAATGAGCAGTTCTTC | CASSSTSDGWNEQFF
TRBJ1-2 | TRBD1 | 15 | TRBV7-9 | NA | TGTGCCAGCAGCTCCCATTGGGACAGGGGGACTCGCTACACCTTC | CASSSHWDRGTRYTF